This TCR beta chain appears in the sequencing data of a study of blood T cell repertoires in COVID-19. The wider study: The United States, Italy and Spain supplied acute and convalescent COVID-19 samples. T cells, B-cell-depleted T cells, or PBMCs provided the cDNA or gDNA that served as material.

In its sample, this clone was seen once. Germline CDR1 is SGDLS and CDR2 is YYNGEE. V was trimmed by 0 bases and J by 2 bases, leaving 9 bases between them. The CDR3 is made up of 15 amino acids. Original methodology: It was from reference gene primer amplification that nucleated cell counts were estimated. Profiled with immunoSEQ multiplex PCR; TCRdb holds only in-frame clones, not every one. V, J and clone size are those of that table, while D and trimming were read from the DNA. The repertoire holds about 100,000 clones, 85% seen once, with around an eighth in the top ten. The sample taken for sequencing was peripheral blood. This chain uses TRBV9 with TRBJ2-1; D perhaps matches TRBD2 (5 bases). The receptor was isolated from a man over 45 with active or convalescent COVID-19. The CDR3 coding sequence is TGTGCCAGCAGCGTAGGTGGGAGAGCCTACAATGAGCAGTTCTTC. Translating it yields CASSVGGRAYNEQFF.